This TCR beta chain came from a study of shared clonotypes between healthy human individuals. In the naive CD8 group, cells lacked CD45RO and were positively selected for CCR7, so terminally differentiated effector memory CD45RA+ cells were left out. Germline trimming cut 1 base from V and 0 bases from J; bases unmatched to any gene: 7. Germline CDR1 is MDHEN and CDR2 is SYDVKM. The CDR3 sequence is 18 residues long. In replicate PCRs of sorted subsets, roughly 200 ng DNA, tens of thousands of T cell genomes, was used. Original processing notes: ImmunoSEQ yielded junction-only sequences lacking quality scores, so filtering differed. The table came from immunoSEQ multiplex PCR; TCRdb's copy has only in-frame clones and leaves some out. V and J calls plus clone size are reproduced from that table; the DNA served to infer D and trimming. The sample records 2 million or so clones, about 94% being singletons.

This chain joins TRBV28 and TRBJ2-3; 10 positions match TRBD2. Sequencing was performed on naive CD8+ T cells sorted from blood. This sequence was found in a man between 18 and 35 years old in good health. CDR3 sequence (DNA): TGTGCCAGCAGTTTATCCTGGACTAGCGGAACGAGCACAGATACGCAGTATTTT. It specifies CASSLSWTSGTSTDTQYF.